These T cell receptor beta chains were read from a single sample in a study of identifying expanded T cells in peripheral blood. Sequencing was performed with immunoSEQ multiplex PCR; in TCRdb, only in-frame clones are kept and a portion is missing. The profile covers about 130,000 clones, with 80% to 90% appearing a single time and less than 10% taken by the ten largest. Sequences were obtained from blood. The receptors shown here come from a person between 18 and 75 years old in good health. CDR3s include the opening cysteine and the closing phenylalanine or tryptophan. Fields, in order: D gene, J gene, V gene, clone size, CDR3 DNA, CDR3 protein. The D gene is left open where the match is weak. Expanded clones get a size class; other rows say once, few or many, or leave the size out.

.,TRBJ1-1,TRBV5-8,.,TGTGCCAGCAGCTTGAAGGGGGGCACCTCTGAAGCTTTCTTT,CASSLKGGTSEAFF
.,TRBJ1-1,TRBV19,few,TGTGCCAGTAGTACCCTACAGGGTCCTGAAGCTTTCTTT,CASSTLQGPEAFF
TRBD1,TRBJ2-2,TRBV5-1,.,TGCGCCAGCAGCATGGGACAGACCTCAGGCGGGGAGCTGTTTTTT,CASSMGQTSGGELFF
.,TRBJ2-3,TRBV30,.,TGTGCCTGGAGTCGCCACTTCGACGGGTGGGTAGATACGCAGTATTTT,CAWSRHFDGWVDTQYF
.,TRBJ2-5,TRBV7-9,.,TGTGCCAGCGCGGCTACCCGACAGGAGACCCAGTACTTC,CASAATRQETQYF
.,TRBJ2-7,TRBV5-6,.,TGTGCCAGCAGCTTGAGACGTCGCCCGCAGTACTTC,CASSLRRRPQYF
.,TRBJ2-6,TRBV5-1,.,TGCGCCAGCAGCGCTACAGGGTCTGGGGCCAACGTCCTGACTTTC,CASSATGSGANVLTF
.,TRBJ2-6,TRBV5-6,.,TGTGCCAGCAGCCTGAGGGGCTCTGGGGCCAACGTCCTGACTTTC,CASSLRGSGANVLTF
.,TRBJ1-2,TRBV5-4,.,TGTGCCAGCAGCTTTAGCAACCTTGGGGATGGCTACACCTTC,CASSFSNLGDGYTF
.,TRBJ2-5,TRBV7-9,.,TGTGCCAGCAGCTTACGGACCCCAGATAAAGGAACCCAGTACTTC,CASSLRTPDKGTQYF
.,TRBJ2-1,TRBV13,.,TGTGCCAGCAGCTTAGGAGTCAGTGAGCAGTTCTTC,CASSLGVSEQFF
TRBD1,TRBJ1-4,TRBV29-1,few,TGCGGAGGGCAGGGGGCTTTTGGTGAAAAACTGTTTTTT,CGGQGAFGEKLFF
TRBD1,TRBJ2-1,TRBV10-3,.,TGTGCCACTGGACAGGGGGCGGACAATGAGCAGTTCTTC,CATGQGADNEQFF
.,TRBJ2-5,TRBV7-3,.,TGTGCCAGCAGCTTGGAGGGGATACAGGAGACCCAGTACTTC,CASSLEGIQETQYF
TRBD1,TRBJ2-3,TRBV19,.,TGTGCCAGTAGTATAGTGGGGACAGCAGATACGCAGTATTTT,CASSIVGTADTQYF
.,TRBJ2-7,TRBV7-7,.,TGTGCCAGCAGCATGGGACCCTCTTCCTACGAGCAGTACTTC,CASSMGPSSYEQYF
.,TRBJ2-3,TRBV9,.,TGTGCCAGCAGCGAAGTGGGGCGGGGTGCGCAGTATTTT,CASSEVGRGAQYF